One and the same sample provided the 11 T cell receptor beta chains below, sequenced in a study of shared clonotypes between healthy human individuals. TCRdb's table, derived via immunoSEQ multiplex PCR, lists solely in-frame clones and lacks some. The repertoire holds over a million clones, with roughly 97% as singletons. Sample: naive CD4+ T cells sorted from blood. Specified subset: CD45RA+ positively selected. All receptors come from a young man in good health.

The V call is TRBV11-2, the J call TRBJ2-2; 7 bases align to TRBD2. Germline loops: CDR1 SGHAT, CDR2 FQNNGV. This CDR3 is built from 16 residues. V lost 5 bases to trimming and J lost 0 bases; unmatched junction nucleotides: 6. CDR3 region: CASSPVAGSNTGELFF. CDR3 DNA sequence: TGTGCCAGCAGCCCCGTAGCGGGTTCGAACACCGGGGAGCTGTTTTTT.

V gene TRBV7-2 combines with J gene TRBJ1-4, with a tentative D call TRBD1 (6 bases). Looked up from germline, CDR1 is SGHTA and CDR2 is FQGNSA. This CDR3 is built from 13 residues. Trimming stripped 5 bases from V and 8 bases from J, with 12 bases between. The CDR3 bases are TGTGCCAGCAGCCTCGACGGGGGCGAAAAACTGTTTTTT. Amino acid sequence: CASSLDGGEKLFF. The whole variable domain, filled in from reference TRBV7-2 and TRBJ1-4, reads GAGVSQSPSNKVTEKGKDVELRCDPISGHTALYWYRQSLGQGLEFLIYFQGNSAPDKSGLPSDRFSAERTGGSVSTLTIQRTQQEDSAVYLCASSLDGGEKLFFGSGTQLSVL.

The CDR3 DNA reads TGCGCCAGCAGCTTTGACAACAACTATGGCTACACCTTC. This codes for CASSFDNNYGYTF. The chain recombines TRBV5-1 with TRBJ1-2, with no clear D. CDR1 and CDR2 (germline): SGHRS, YFSETQ. The CDR3 contains 13 residues. V was trimmed by 2 bases and J by 2 bases, leaving 7 bases between them.

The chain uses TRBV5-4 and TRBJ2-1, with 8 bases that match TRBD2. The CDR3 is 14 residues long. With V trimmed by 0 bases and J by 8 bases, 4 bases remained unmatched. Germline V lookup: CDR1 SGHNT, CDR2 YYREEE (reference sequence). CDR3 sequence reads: CASSLGREADEQFF. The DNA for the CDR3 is TGTGCCAGCAGCTTGGGGCGGGAGGCGGATGAGCAGTTCTTC.

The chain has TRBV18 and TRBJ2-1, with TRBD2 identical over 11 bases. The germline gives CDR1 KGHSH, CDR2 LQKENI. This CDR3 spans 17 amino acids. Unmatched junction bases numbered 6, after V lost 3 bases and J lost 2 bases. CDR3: CASSPPGLAGTYNEQFF. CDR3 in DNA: TGTGCCAGCTCACCTCCCGGACTAGCGGGTACCTACAATGAGCAGTTCTTC.

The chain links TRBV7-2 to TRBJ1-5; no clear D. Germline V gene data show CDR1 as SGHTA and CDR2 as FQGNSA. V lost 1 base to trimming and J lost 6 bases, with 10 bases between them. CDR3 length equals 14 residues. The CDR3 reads CASSLGSIGQPQHF. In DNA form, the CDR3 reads TGTGCCAGCAGCTTAGGTTCCATAGGTCAGCCCCAGCATTTT.

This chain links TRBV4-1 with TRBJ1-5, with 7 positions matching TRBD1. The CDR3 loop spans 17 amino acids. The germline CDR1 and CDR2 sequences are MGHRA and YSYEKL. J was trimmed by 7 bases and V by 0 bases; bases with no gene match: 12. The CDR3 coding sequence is TGCGCCAGCAGCCAAGATGATGACAGGGCGGTGCGGCAGCCCCAGCATTTT. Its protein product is CASSQDDDRAVRQPQHF.

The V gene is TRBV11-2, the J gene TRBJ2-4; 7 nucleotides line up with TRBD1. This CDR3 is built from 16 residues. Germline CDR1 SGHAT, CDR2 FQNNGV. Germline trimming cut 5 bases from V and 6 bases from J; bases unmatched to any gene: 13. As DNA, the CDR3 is TGTGCCAGCAGCCCACAGGGGTTTCTGCGTATAAACATTCAGTACTTC. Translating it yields CASSPQGFLRINIQYF.

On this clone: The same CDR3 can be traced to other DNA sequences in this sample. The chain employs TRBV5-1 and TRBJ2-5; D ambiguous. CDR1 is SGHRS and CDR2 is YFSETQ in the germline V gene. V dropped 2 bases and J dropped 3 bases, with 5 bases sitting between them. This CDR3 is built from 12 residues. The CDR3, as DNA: TGCGCCAGCAGCTTAACAGAAGAGACCCAGTACTTC. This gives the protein CASSLTEETQYF.

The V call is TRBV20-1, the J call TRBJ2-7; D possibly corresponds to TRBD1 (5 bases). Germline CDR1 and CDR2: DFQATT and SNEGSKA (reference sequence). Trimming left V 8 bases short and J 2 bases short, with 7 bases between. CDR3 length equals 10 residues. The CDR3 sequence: CSQGPYEQYF. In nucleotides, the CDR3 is TGCAGTCAGGGCCCCTACGAGCAGTACTTC.

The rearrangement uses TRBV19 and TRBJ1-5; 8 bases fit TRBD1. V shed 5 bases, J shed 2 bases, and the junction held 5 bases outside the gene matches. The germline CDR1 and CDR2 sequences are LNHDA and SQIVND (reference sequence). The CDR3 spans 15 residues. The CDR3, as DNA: TGTGCCAGTAGTTCGCCGACAGGGGGCAATCAGCCCCAGCATTTT. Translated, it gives CASSSPTGGNQPQHF.